These T cell receptor beta chains were read from a single sample in a study of human T cells and chemical hapten exposure. MiXCR, applied by TCRdb to the RACE reads, yields one record per CDR3 protein. Of some 300,000 distinct CDR3 sequences listed, approximately 5% are singletons. The source material was whole blood, sampled in connection with sensitization to the hapten diphenylcyclopropenone (DPC). These receptors were taken from a woman aged 18 to 35 with alopecia areata. Some clones in this sample may be carry-over from other donors' samples. Both conserved end residues are part of each CDR3. The D gene is left open where the match is weak. Some rows mark clone size as missing; the rest say once, few, many or name a class of expanded clone.

CDR3aa,CDR3nt,len,v_gene,d_gene,abundance,j_gene
CASSLKLNTEAFF,TGTGCCAGCAGTTTAAAATTGAACACTGAAGCTTTCTTT,13,TRBV28,.,.,TRBJ1-1
CSVGADYGYTF,TGCAGCGTTGGGGCGGACTATGGCTACACCTTC,11,TRBV29-1,.,.,TRBJ1-2
CASSVGEETSYNSPLHF,TGTGCCAGCAGCGTAGGGGAGGAGACCTCCTATAATTCACCCCTCCACTTT,17,TRBV9,.,.,TRBJ1-6
CASSQDRIAGGPTYSSYNEQFF,TGTGCCAGCAGCCAAGATAGGATAGCGGGGGGGCCGACCTATAGCTCCTACAATGAGCAGTTCTTC,22,TRBV3-1,TRBD2,.,TRBJ2-1
CASKYRGHNYGYTF,TGTGCCAGCAAGTACCGGGGCCATAACTATGGCTACACCTTC,14,TRBV2,.,.,TRBJ1-2
CASSLYGAPNTEAFF,TGTGCCAGCAGTTTATATGGGGCCCCGAACACTGAAGCTTTCTTT,15,TRBV27,.,many,TRBJ1-1
CASIQWTGKIGETQYF,TGTGCCAGCATCCAATGGACAGGGAAGATCGGAGAGACCCAGTACTTC,16,TRBV6-2/TRBV6-3,TRBD1,few,TRBJ2-5
CASSQQQGPGTEAFF,TGTGCCAGCAGCCAACAACAGGGGCCGGGGACTGAAGCTTTCTTT,15,TRBV4-2,TRBD1,few,TRBJ1-1
CASSLRATNEKLFF,TGTGCCAGCAGCTTACGGGCAACTAATGAAAAACTGTTTTTT,14,TRBV13,.,few,TRBJ1-4
CASSSRLFYGYTF,TGTGCCAGCAGCTCCCGGCTCTTCTATGGCTACACCTTC,13,TRBV6-1,.,.,TRBJ1-2
CSFWVTGGRAGELFF,TGCAGTTTCTGGGTGACGGGGGGCCGCGCCGGGGAGCTGTTTTTT,15,TRBV20-1,.,many,TRBJ2-2
CASSFARARSYNEQFF,TGTGCCAGCAGTTTCGCCCGGGCACGGTCCTACAATGAGCAGTTCTTC,16,TRBV28,.,few,TRBJ2-1
CASNDGGFQETQYF,TGTGCCAGCAATGACGGGGGGTTTCAAGAGACCCAGTACTTC,14,TRBV6-5,TRBD2,few,TRBJ2-5
CAISESPPIPEQYF,TGTGCCATCAGTGAGTCGCCCCCTATCCCCGAGCAGTACTTC,14,TRBV10-3,.,.,TRBJ2-7
CASSPSQTSTANYGYTF,TGTGCCAGCAGCCCAAGTCAAACCAGCACAGCTAACTATGGCTACACCTTC,17,TRBV7-3,.,many,TRBJ1-2
CASSSSAAYGYTF,TGTGCCAGCAGTTCGTCAGCCGCCTATGGCTACACCTTC,13,TRBV28,.,many,TRBJ1-2
CASSPPVAGANVLTF,TGTGCCAGCAGTCCACCTGTTGCCGGGGCCAACGTCCTGACTTTC,15,TRBV12-3/TRBV12-4,.,many,TRBJ2-6
CASSLDWVTDTQYF,TGTGCCAGCAGCTTAGACTGGGTCACAGATACGCAGTATTTT,14,TRBV7-9,.,.,TRBJ2-3
CASSYSGTAPNEQFF,TGTGCCAGCAGTTATTCCGGGACAGCGCCCAATGAGCAGTTCTTC,15,TRBV6-6,TRBD1,many,TRBJ2-1
CASSLGHYNEQFF,TGTGCCAGCAGCTTAGGCCACTACAATGAGCAGTTCTTC,13,TRBV7-2,.,.,TRBJ2-1
CASSSGGLKETQYF,TGCGCCAGCAGCAGTGGGGGCCTCAAAGAGACCCAGTACTTC,14,TRBV5-1,.,.,TRBJ2-5
CASSVQGGSYEQYF,TGTGCCAGCAGTGTACAGGGGGGGTCCTACGAGCAGTACTTC,14,TRBV6-1,.,few,TRBJ2-7
CSVGHTFGEQFF,TGCAGCGTTGGCCACACCTTCGGTGAGCAGTTCTTC,12,TRBV29-1,.,few,TRBJ2-1
CASSNRDRGPYTEAFF,TGTGCCAGCAGTAACCGGGACAGGGGTCCTTACACTGAAGCTTTCTTT,16,TRBV2,TRBD1,.,TRBJ1-1
CASSFDLYNEQFF,TGTGCCAGCAGCTTTGATCTTTACAATGAGCAGTTCTTC,13,TRBV5-5,.,many,TRBJ2-1
CASSSQTGYQETQYF,TGTGCCAGCAGCTCCCAAACGGGGTACCAAGAGACCCAGTACTTC,15,TRBV7-2,.,few,TRBJ2-5
CASSQRPQGSYGYTF,TGTGCCAGCAGCCAACGCCCACAGGGATCCTATGGCTACACCTTC,15,TRBV6-2/TRBV6-3,.,.,TRBJ1-2
CANSPNKPGQGNEQYF,TGTGCCAACAGTCCCAACAAGCCGGGACAGGGTAACGAGCAGTACTTC,16,TRBV6-5,TRBD1,.,TRBJ2-7